This is a list of T cell receptor beta chains from one sample in a study of blood T cell repertoires in COVID-19. Generated by immunoSEQ multiplex PCR, the TCRdb table keeps only in-frame clones and is missing some. The sample lists fewer than 300,000 clones; 85% were seen once. The sample was peripheral blood. These TCRs come from a human donor in a cohort sampled during active COVID-19. CDR3s include the opening cysteine and the closing phenylalanine or tryptophan. A D gene is named only where the DNA matches it firmly. Not every row has a clone size; where given, it reads once, few, many or a size class.

j_call,clone_size,d_call,v_call,cdr3_aa,cdr3_nt
TRBJ2-2,NA,NA,TRBV28,CASSVRVGELFF,TGTGCCAGCAGTGTTCGAGTCGGGGAGCTGTTTTTT
TRBJ1-5,NA,NA,TRBV6-5,CATIHGDSYQPQHF,TGTGCCACCATCCACGGAGACAGTTATCAGCCCCAGCATTTT
TRBJ2-4,once,NA,TRBV12-3/TRBV12-4,CASGRGQNIQYF,TGTGCCAGCGGAAGAGGGCAAAACATTCAGTACTTC
TRBJ2-7,NA,NA,TRBV27,CASSLGGEQYF,TGTGCCAGCAGTTTGGGAGGCGAGCAGTACTTC
TRBJ2-1,NA,TRBD2,TRBV18,CASSPRTSGSANYEQFF,TGTGCCAGCTCACCCCGGACTAGCGGGAGCGCGAACTATGAGCAGTTCTTC
TRBJ2-7,NA,TRBD1,TRBV28,CATGTGYAGQYF,TGTGCCACAGGGACAGGGTACGCTGGGCAGTACTTC
TRBJ2-7,NA,TRBD2,TRBV11-2,CASSLILGLAGEQYF,TGTGCCAGCAGCTTGATTTTGGGACTAGCGGGCGAGCAGTACTTC
TRBJ2-1,once,TRBD1,TRBV6-6,CASDRDSYNEQFF,TGTGCCAGCGACCGGGACAGTTACAATGAGCAGTTCTTC
TRBJ1-2,NA,TRBD1,TRBV18,CASSPTGQTNYGYTF,TGTGCCAGCTCACCAACGGGACAGACTAACTATGGCTACACCTTC
TRBJ2-7,NA,NA,TRBV11-2,CASSLAIRTAPAYEQYF,TGTGCCAGCAGCTTAGCGATTAGGACAGCCCCAGCCTACGAGCAGTACTTC
TRBJ1-2,NA,TRBD1,TRBV6-2/TRBV6-3,CASSYAGGRYGYTF,TGTGCCAGCAGTTACGCAGGGGGCAGATATGGCTACACCTTC